Below, one T cell receptor (beta chain) is given with its context. Its antigen is not identified. The data belong to a study of T cells in Graves' hyperthyroidism and ophthalmopathy. General observations from the study: Most thyroid clonotypes that were expanded above 0.001 also turned up in blood.

The CDR3 extends over 16 amino acids. Germline loops: CDR1 SNHLY, CDR2 FYNNEI. V lost 1 base to trimming and J lost 0 bases; unmatched junction nucleotides: 6. Amplification yielded TCR beta CDR3 regions, with RNA transcripts as the source. Initially, a first-round RT-PCR of the TCR CDR3 employed the HTBI primer set. MiXCR, applied by TCRdb to the multiplex PCR reads, yields one record per CDR3 protein. The sample carries approximately 700,000 distinct CDR3 sequences, over 40% recorded once. This chain links TRBV2 with TRBJ2-7; 7 bases match TRBD2. The source is an adult man with Graves' disease, either hyperthyroidism or ophthalmopathy (not recorded which). Sequencing input: peripheral blood or thyroid tissue (not recorded which). The CDR3 DNA follows: TGTGCCAGCAGTGAAGAGGGGCTAGCGGACTCCTACGAGCAGTACTTC. Its translation: CASSEEGLADSYEQYF.